The 27 T cell receptor beta chains below come from one sample, sequenced in a study of CD8+ T cells in alopecia areata. Treatment described: oral pan-JAK inhibitor, 5-10 mg twice daily. The sequencing template was cDNA reverse transcribed from extracted RNA. Profiled with immunoSEQ multiplex PCR; TCRdb holds only in-frame clones, not every one. Here the sample spans some 58,000 clones, around 45% being singletons. The sample consisted of CD8+ T cells sorted from blood, taken at approximately week 39, from a patient treated with tofacitinib. The origin of the receptors is a human donor with alopecia areata.

The gene calls are TRBV29-1 and TRBJ1-3, with TRBD1 as a possible D gene (5 bases). Germline CDR1 reads SQVTM; CDR2 reads ANQGSEA. V lost 0 bases, J lost 5 bases, and 11 bases lay in between. This CDR3 is built from 14 residues. In DNA form, the CDR3 reads TGCAGCGTTGAAGATCTAGGACATAGAAACACCATATATTTT. As protein: CSVEDLGHRNTIYF.

This clone showed up just once. V usage is TRBV6-1 and J usage is TRBJ2-5; perhaps TRBD1 as D (5 bases). The V and J ends lost 0 bases and 4 bases respectively, with 9 bases between them. The length of the CDR3 is 14 residues. Germline-derived CDR1 and CDR2 are MNHNS and SASEGT. For the CDR3, the DNA is TGTGCCAGCAGTGAAGCAGGGGTTCGAGAGACCCAGTACTTC. As protein: CASSEAGVRETQYF.

The chain uses TRBV4-1 and TRBJ2-1, with no clear D. Per the germline V gene, CDR1 is MGHRA and CDR2 is YSYEKL. V gave up 2 bases and J gave up 9 bases, with 11 bases separating them. The CDR3 spans 13 residues. Written as DNA, the CDR3 is TGCGCCAGCAGCCAACCTGTAGAACTTGAGCAGTTCTTC. Protein sequence: CASSQPVELEQFF.

Here the CDR3 reads CATSSNRDSRFYGYTF. The CDR3 nucleotides are TGTGCCACCAGCAGCAACCGGGACTCACGTTTCTATGGCTACACCTTC. V gene TRBV15 combines with J gene TRBJ1-2, with a tentative D call TRBD1 (5 bases). In germline, CDR1 is LNHNV, CDR2 YYDKDF (reference sequence). This CDR3 comprises 16 residues. The V end was cut by 3 bases, the J end by 4 bases, with 18 bases between.

The rearrangement links TRBV28 to TRBJ2-7, with a tentative D call TRBD2 (5 bases). Germline CDR1 MDHEN, CDR2 SYDVKM. Trimming removed 2 bases at V and 2 bases at J, with 13 bases between. The CDR3 is 15 residues long. The DNA for the CDR3 is TGTGCCAGCAGTTTAGGTAGAGGGAGTACCTACGAGCAGTACTTC. Translating gives CASSLGRGSTYEQYF.

The chain joins TRBV5-5 to TRBJ2-3; D might be TRBD2 (5 bases). The CDR3 totals 17 residues. The V and J ends lost 1 base and 2 bases respectively, with 17 bases between them. CDR1 SGHKS and CDR2 YYEKEE come from the germline V gene (reference sequence). The CDR3 loop is CASSLNNLAAFTDTQYF. The CDR3 DNA reads as TGTGCCAGCAGCTTGAATAACCTAGCAGCCTTCACAGATACGCAGTATTTT.

This clone was counted between two and nine times. The CDR3 sequence: CASKDHPNTEAFF. In DNA, the CDR3 is TGTGCCAGTAAGGACCACCCGAACACTGAAGCTTTCTTT. This chain connects TRBV19 to TRBJ1-1, with D unresolved. Trimming stripped 7 bases from V and 1 base from J, with 10 bases between. The CDR3 sequence is 13 residues long. Germline V CDR1 and CDR2: LNHDA, SQIVND (reference sequence).

This clone was detected only once. V and J are TRBV20-1 and TRBJ1-2; D gene unclear. The V gene lost 7 bases and the J gene lost 6 bases, with 9 bases spanning the gap. The CDR3 runs to 10 residues. Germline CDR1 DFQATT, CDR2 SNEGSKA (reference sequence). CDR3 nucleotide sequence: TGCAGTGGGACGTTGGATGGCTACACCTTC. It codes for CSGTLDGYTF.

This chain uses TRBV6-6 with TRBJ2-7; D is undetermined. Trimming removed 6 bases at V and 4 bases at J, with 10 bases between. Germline V CDR1 and CDR2: MNHNY, SVGAGI (reference sequence). The CDR3 runs 12 residues. As DNA, the CDR3 is TGTGCCAGCAGCCTGGTTCAGTACGAGCAGTACTTC. Translation: CASSLVQYEQYF.

The chain uses TRBV29-1 and TRBJ2-7, with TRBD2 identical over 11 bases. Trimming removed 4 bases from V and 5 bases from J; junction bases left unmatched: 7. The V gene's germline CDR1 is SQVTM and CDR2 ANQGSEA. The CDR3 length is 14 residues. The CDR3 loop reads CSVVLAGGPNEQYF. DNA for the CDR3: TGCAGCGTTGTGTTAGCGGGAGGGCCAAACGAGCAGTACTTC.

This clone was counted a few times. V and J are TRBV5-1 and TRBJ1-2; maybe TRBD1 (5 bases). V lost 4 bases, J lost 1 base, and 14 bases lay in between. In germline, CDR1 is SGHRS, CDR2 YFSETQ. The CDR3 runs to 15 residues. Written as DNA, the CDR3 is TGCGCCAGCAGCCTGGGGACGGGTCATAACTATGGCTACACCTTC. Translating gives CASSLGTGHNYGYTF.

This clone was found a few times. The gene calls are TRBV2 and TRBJ1-2, with 7 bases aligning to TRBD1. Per germline, CDR1 SNHLY and CDR2 FYNNEI. Trimming removed 0 bases from V and 3 bases from J; junction bases left unmatched: 1. This CDR3 comprises 14 residues. This CDR3 reads CASSEAGGDYGYTF. CDR3 nucleotide sequence: TGTGCCAGCAGTGAAGCAGGGGGCGACTATGGCTACACCTTC.

The chain recombines TRBV7-8 with TRBJ2-5; 11 bases line up with TRBD2. Per germline, CDR1 SGHVS and CDR2 FQNEAQ. The CDR3 is made up of 15 amino acids. V trimming: 2 bases; J trimming: 1 base; junction bases outside the gene matches: 0. CDR3 coding DNA: TGTGCCAGCAGCTTACTAGCGGGAGGCCAAGAGACCCAGTACTTC. Protein product: CASSLLAGGQETQYF.

This clone has a handful of counts. V usage is TRBV29-1 and J usage is TRBJ2-1; 12 bases are shared with TRBD2. This CDR3 has 13 amino acids. After removal of 6 bases from V and 9 bases from J, the junction contained 6 bases not matched to a gene. CDR1 is SQVTM, CDR2 ANQGSEA, per germline. The CDR3 region has the DNA TGCAGCGTCTGGACTAGCGGGACTGGTGAGCAGTTCTTC. This encodes CSVWTSGTGEQFF.

This clone showed up just once. The DNA of the CDR3 is TGTGCCAGCAGCTCCCTCGGGACAGGGGTCGGGGAGCAGTACTTC. Amino acid sequence: CASSSLGTGVGEQYF. This chain connects TRBV7-2 to TRBJ2-7; 10 bases match TRBD1. The CDR3 covers 15 residues. CDR1 SGHTA and CDR2 FQGNSA come from the germline V gene. The V segment lost 4 bases and the J segment 7 bases; nucleotides outside the gene matches: 10.

This clone was counted only a few times. The chain carries TRBV23-1 and TRBJ2-1; a weak D match, TRBD1 (6 bases). TRBV23-1 qualifies as an ORF whose function is uncertain. Trimming removed 7 bases at V and 3 bases at J, with 16 bases between. The length of the CDR3 is 15 residues. The CDR3 coding sequence is TGCGCCAGCAACTGGTCACAGGGTTTCTACAATGAGCAGTTCTTC. It specifies CASNWSQGFYNEQFF.

The chain recombines TRBV27 with TRBJ2-6; D gene uncertain. With 1 base removed from V and 1 base from J, the gap between germline ends came to 2 bases. In germline, CDR1 is MNHEY, CDR2 SMNVEV (reference sequence). The length of the CDR3 is 14 residues. The CDR3: CASSLWSGANVLTF. The CDR3, as DNA: TGTGCCAGCAGTTTATGGTCTGGGGCCAACGTCCTGACTTTC.

A remark on this clone: In the same sample, other DNA sequences code for this CDR3. The V and J genes are TRBV9 and TRBJ2-7; 11 nucleotides match TRBD1. Trimming cost V 2 bases and J 4 bases; bases outside gene matches: 2. Germline V gene data show CDR1 as SGDLS and CDR2 as YYNGEE. CDR3 length: 14 amino acids. CDR3 amino acids: CASSVGQGAYEQYF. CDR3 nucleotide sequence: TGTGCCAGCAGCGTTGGACAGGGGGCGTACGAGCAGTACTTC.

At least ten counts were recorded for this clone. CDR3 nucleotides: TGTGCCAGCAGCTCTAGGGGCCTGGGTAATGAAAAACTGTTTTTT. It yields the protein CASSSRGLGNEKLFF. V usage is TRBV27 and J usage is TRBJ1-4; maybe TRBD1 (5 bases). V was pared by 6 bases and J by 4 bases, with 15 bases between. CDR1 and CDR2 from the germline V gene are MNHEY and SMNVEV (reference sequence). The CDR3 length is 15 residues.

This sequence joins TRBV4-1 and TRBJ2-1, with D hard to call. V lost 4 bases, J lost 7 bases, and 8 bases lay in between. CDR3 length equals 12 residues. Germline CDR1 is MGHRA and CDR2 is YSYEKL. The CDR3 protein is CASSPNPNEQFF. CDR3 nucleotide sequence: TGCGCCAGCAGCCCCAACCCAAATGAGCAGTTCTTC.

The gene calls are TRBV29-1 and TRBJ2-1, with TRBD2 identical over 7 bases. This CDR3 has 16 amino acids. Germline V gene sequence: CDR1 SQVTM, CDR2 ANQGSEA. The V segment lost 4 bases and the J segment 3 bases; nucleotides outside the gene matches: 12. This CDR3 reads CSVGHPLRTSYNEQFF. In DNA form, the CDR3 reads TGCAGCGTTGGCCACCCTCTTAGGACTAGCTACAATGAGCAGTTCTTC.

The gene calls are TRBV7-9 and TRBJ2-7, with no clear D. V gave up 5 bases and J gave up 1 base, with 9 bases separating them. Germline V CDR1 and CDR2: SEHNR, FQNEAQ (reference sequence). This CDR3 has 13 residues. The CDR3 here is CASSSTDSYEQYF. The CDR3 bases are TGTGCCAGCAGCAGTACCGATTCCTACGAGCAGTACTTC.

Only a few counts were recorded for this clone. This rearrangement joins TRBV29-1 to TRBJ2-4; D may correspond to TRBD1 or TRBD2 (6 bases each). The length of the CDR3 is 15 residues. The germline V and J ends were trimmed by 2 bases and 0 bases, with 11 bases remaining between them. Germline V gives CDR1 SQVTM, CDR2 ANQGSEA. The CDR3, as DNA: TGCAGCGTTGAAACGGGGGCGCTAGCCAAAAACATTCAGTACTTC. Its protein is CSVETGALAKNIQYF.

This chain connects TRBV30 to TRBJ2-5; 10 nucleotides agree with TRBD1. The CDR3 is 15 residues long. V trimming: 2 bases; J trimming: 1 base; junction bases outside the gene matches: 4. Germline CDR1 GTSNPN, CDR2 SVGIG (reference sequence). The CDR3 bases are TGTGCCTGGAGTCCGGGACAGGGGCCCCAAGAGACCCAGTACTTC. It specifies CAWSPGQGPQETQYF.

The chain couples TRBV15 to TRBJ2-7, with TRBD1 matching over 7 bases. The CDR3 loop spans 15 amino acids. Germline CDR1 and CDR2: LNHNV and YYDKDF (reference sequence). The ends lost 2 bases at V and 3 bases at J; junction bases unmatched: 7. CDR3: CATSRLRDRDYEQYF. The CDR3 DNA reads as TGTGCCACCAGCAGATTAAGGGACAGAGACTACGAGCAGTACTTC.

This clone was counted a few times. V is TRBV15 and J is TRBJ2-7; weak D call: TRBD2 (7 bases). V shed 0 bases and J shed 3 bases, with 15 bases lying between them. The CDR3 loop spans 16 amino acids. CDR1 is LNHNV, CDR2 YYDKDF, per germline (reference sequence). The CDR3 reads CATSRDLGGLDYEQYF. The CDR3 DNA follows: TGTGCCACCAGCAGAGACTTGGGGGGGCTCGACTACGAGCAGTACTTC.

This rearrangement joins TRBV4-1 to TRBJ2-1, with D possibly TRBD1 on 6 matching bases. Germline CDR1 reads MGHRA; CDR2 reads YSYEKL. The ends were cut back, 3 bases at V and 4 bases at J, with 16 bases in the middle. CDR3 size: 16 residues. CDR3 loop: CASSHLTGRNYNEQFF. In DNA, the CDR3 is TGCGCCAGCAGCCACTTGACAGGTCGGAATTACAATGAGCAGTTCTTC.